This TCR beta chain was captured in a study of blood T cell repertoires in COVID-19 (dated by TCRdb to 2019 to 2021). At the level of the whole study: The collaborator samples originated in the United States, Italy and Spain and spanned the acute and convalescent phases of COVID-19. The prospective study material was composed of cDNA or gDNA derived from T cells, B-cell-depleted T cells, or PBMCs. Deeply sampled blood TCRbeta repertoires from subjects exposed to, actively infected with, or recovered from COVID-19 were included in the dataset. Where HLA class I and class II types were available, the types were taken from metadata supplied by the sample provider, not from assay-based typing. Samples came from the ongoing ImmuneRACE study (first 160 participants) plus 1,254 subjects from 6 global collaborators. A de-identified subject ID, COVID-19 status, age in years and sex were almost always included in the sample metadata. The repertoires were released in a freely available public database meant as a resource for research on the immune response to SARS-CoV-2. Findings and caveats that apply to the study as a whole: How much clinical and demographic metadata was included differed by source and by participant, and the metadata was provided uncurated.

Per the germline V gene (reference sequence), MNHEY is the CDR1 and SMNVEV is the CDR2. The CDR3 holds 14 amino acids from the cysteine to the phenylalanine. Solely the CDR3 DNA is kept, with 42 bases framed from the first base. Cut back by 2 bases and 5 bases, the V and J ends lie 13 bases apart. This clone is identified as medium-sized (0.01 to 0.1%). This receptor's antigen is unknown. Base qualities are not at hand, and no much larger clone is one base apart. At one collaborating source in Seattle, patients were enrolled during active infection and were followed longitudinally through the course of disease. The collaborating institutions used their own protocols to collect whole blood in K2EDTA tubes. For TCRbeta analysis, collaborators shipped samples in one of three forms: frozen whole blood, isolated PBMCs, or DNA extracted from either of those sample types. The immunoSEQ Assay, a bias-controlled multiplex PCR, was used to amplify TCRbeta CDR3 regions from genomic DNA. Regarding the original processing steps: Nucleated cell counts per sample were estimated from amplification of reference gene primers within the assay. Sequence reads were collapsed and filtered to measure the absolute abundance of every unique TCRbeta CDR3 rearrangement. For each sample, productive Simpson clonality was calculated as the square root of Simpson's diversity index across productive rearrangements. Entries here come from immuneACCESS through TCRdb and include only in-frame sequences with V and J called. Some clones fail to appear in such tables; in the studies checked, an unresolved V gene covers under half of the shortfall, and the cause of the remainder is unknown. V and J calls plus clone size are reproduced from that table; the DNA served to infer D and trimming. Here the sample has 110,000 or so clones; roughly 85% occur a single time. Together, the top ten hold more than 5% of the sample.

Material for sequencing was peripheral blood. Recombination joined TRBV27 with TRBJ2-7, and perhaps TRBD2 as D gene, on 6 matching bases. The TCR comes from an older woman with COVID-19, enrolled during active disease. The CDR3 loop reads CASSLGAGYNEQYF. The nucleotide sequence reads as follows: TGTGCCAGCAGTTTAGGTGCGGGGTATAACGAGCAGTACTTC.